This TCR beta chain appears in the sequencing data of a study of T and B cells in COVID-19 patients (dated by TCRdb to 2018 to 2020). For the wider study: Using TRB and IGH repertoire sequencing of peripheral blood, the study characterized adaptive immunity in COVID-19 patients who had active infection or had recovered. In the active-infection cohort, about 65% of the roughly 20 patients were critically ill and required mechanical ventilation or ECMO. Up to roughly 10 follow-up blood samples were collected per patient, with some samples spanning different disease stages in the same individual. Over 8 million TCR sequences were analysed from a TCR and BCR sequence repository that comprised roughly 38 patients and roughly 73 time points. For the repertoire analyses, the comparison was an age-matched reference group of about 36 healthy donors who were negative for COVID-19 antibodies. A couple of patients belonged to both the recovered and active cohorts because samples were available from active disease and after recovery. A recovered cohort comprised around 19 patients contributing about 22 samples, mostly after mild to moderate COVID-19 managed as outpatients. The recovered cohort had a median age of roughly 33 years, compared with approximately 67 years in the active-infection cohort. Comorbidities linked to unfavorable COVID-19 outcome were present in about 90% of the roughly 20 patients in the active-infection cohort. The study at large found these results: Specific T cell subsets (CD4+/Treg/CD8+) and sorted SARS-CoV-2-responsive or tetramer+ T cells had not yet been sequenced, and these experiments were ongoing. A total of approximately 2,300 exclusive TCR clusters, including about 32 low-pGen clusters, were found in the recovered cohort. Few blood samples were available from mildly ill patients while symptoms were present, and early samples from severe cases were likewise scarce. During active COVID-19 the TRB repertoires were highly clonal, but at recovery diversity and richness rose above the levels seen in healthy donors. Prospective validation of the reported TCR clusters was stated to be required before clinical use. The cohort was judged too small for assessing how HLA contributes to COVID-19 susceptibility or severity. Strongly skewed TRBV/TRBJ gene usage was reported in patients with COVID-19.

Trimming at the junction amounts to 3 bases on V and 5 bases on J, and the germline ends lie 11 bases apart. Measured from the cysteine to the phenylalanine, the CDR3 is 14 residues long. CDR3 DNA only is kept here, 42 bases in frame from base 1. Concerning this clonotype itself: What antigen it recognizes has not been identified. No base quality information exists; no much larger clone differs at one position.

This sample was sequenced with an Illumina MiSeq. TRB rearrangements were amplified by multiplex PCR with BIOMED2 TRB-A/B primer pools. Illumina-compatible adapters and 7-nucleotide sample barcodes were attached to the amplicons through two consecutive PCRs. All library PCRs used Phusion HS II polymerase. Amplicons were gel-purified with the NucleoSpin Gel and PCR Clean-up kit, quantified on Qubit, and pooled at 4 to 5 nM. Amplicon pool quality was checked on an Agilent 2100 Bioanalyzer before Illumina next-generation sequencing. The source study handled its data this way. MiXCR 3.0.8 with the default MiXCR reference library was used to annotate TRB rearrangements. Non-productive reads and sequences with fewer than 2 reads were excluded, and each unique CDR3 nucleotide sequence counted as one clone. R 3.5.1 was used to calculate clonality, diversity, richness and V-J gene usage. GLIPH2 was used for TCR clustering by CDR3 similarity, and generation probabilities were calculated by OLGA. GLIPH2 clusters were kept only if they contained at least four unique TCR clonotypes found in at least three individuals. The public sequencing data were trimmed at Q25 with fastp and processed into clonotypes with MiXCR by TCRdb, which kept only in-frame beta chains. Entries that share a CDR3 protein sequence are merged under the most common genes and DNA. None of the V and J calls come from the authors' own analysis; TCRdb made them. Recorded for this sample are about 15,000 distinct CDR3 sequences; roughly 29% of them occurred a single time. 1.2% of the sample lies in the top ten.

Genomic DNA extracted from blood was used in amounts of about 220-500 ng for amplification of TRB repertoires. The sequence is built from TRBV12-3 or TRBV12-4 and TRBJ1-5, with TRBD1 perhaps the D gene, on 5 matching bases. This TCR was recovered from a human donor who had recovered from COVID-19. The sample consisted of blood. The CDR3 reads CASSLQGYDQPQHF. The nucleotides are TGTGCCAGCAGTTTGCAGGGATATGATCAGCCCCAGCATTTT.